The 5 T cell receptor beta chains below were found in one sample sequenced in a study of blood T cell repertoires in COVID-19. The table came from immunoSEQ multiplex PCR; TCRdb's copy has only in-frame clones and leaves some out. The data show roughly 360,000 clones, around 86% seen once. Sequencing input: PBMCs or T cells enriched from blood (not recorded which). Every receptor here comes from a woman aged 50 to 60 who had recovered from COVID-19.

The chain employs TRBV19 and TRBJ1-5; 7 nucleotides align to TRBD1. This CDR3 contains 15 residues. Trimming removed 1 base from V and 4 bases from J; junction bases left unmatched: 4. Germline assignment: CDR1 LNHDA and CDR2 SQIVND (reference sequence). The CDR3 bases are TGTGCCAGTAGTATAGTTCCAGGGGGGAATCAGCCCCAGCATTTT. Translation: CASSIVPGGNQPQHF.

The chain is built from TRBV2 and TRBJ2-7; 7 positions match TRBD1. This CDR3 is 13 amino acids long. The germline V gene encodes CDR1 SNHLY and CDR2 FYNNEI. With V trimmed by 7 bases and J by 2 bases, 5 bases remained unmatched. The CDR3 region is CASIDRDTYEQYF. The CDR3, as DNA: TGTGCCAGCATAGACAGGGACACCTACGAGCAGTACTTC. Based on the CDR3 plus reference TRBV2 and TRBJ2-7, the full variable domain is EPEVTQTPSHQVTQMGQEVILRCVPISNHLYFYWYRQILGQKVEFLVSFYNNEISEKSEIFDDQFSVERPDGSNFTLKIRSTKLEDSAMYFCASIDRDTYEQYFGPGTRLTVT.

This chain links TRBV15 with TRBJ1-6; D remains unclear. From germline, CDR1 is LNHNV and CDR2 YYDKDF (reference sequence). This CDR3 is built from 14 residues. Trimming took off 7 bases at V and 8 bases at J, with 15 bases between the two ends. Written as DNA, the CDR3 is TGTGCCACCACCGAGATGAACCGGGATTCACCCCTCCACTTT. Translating it yields CATTEMNRDSPLHF.

The CDR3: CASSWGHTQYF. CDR3 DNA: TGTGCCAGCAGCTGGGGCCACACCCAGTACTTC. The chain uses TRBV11-3 and TRBJ2-5; weak D call: TRBD1 (5 bases). Trimming pared 4 bases from V and 8 bases from J, leaving 8 bases between. The CDR3 runs 11 residues. Germline assignment: CDR1 SGHNT and CDR2 YENEEA. Variable domain in full (rest from reference TRBV11-3 and TRBJ2-5): EAGVVQSPRYKIIEKKQPVAFWCNPISGHNTLYWYLQNLGQGPELLIRYENEEAVDDSQLPKDRFSAERLKGVDSTLKIQPAELGDSAVYLCASSWGHTQYFGPGTRLLVL.

The V call is TRBV7-8, the J call TRBJ2-3; the match to TRBD2 covers 7 bases. J was trimmed by 1 base and V by 4 bases; bases with no gene match: 2. CDR1 is SGHVS and CDR2 is FQNEAQ in the germline V gene. The CDR3 covers 14 residues. The CDR3 spells CASSSSGGTDTQYF. CDR3 sequence (DNA): TGTGCCAGCAGCTCTAGCGGAGGCACAGATACGCAGTATTTT.